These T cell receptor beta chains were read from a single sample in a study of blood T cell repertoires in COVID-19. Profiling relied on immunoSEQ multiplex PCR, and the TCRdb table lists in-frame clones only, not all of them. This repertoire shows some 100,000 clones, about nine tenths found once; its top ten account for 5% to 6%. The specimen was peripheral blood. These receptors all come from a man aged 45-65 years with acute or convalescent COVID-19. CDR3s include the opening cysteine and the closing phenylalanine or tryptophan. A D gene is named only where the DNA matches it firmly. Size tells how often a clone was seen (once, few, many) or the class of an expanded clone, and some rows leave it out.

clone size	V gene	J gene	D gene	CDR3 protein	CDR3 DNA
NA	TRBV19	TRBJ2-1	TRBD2	CASSILAGVSSSYNEQFF	TGTGCCAGTAGTATTCTAGCGGGAGTGTCGAGCTCCTACAATGAGCAGTTCTTC
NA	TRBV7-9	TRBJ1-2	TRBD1	CATASGQGKTAMYGYTF	TGTGCAACCGCTTCAGGACAGGGGAAAACTGCAATGTATGGCTACACCTTC
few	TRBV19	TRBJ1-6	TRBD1	CASSIVAGGPPLHF	TGTGCCAGTAGTATAGTAGCAGGGGGTCCACCCCTCCACTTT
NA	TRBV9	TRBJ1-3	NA	CASSPWATQTIYF	TGTGCCAGCAGCCCTTGGGCCACCCAGACCATATATTTT
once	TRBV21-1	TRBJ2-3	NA	CASSAHPGQGSTDTQYF	TGTGCCAGCAGCGCTCACCCGGGACAGGGGAGTACAGATACGCAGTATTTT
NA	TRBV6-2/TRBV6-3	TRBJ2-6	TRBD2	CASSSLGLAGVSGANVLTF	TGTGCCAGCAGTTCATTGGGACTAGCGGGAGTATCTGGGGCCAACGTCCTGACTTTC
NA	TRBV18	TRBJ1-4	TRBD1	CASSLTGGKVNEKLFF	TGTGCCAGCTCACTAACAGGGGGCAAGGTTAATGAAAAACTGTTTTTT
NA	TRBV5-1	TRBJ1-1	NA	CASSLGLGARNTEAFF	TGCGCCAGCAGCTTGGGCTTGGGGGCGCGGAACACTGAAGCTTTCTTT
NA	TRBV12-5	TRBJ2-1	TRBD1	CASGLVSGGAREFF	TGTGCTAGTGGTTTGGTATCAGGGGGCGCGAGAGAGTTCTTC
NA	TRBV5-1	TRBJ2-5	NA	CASSLMAGSETQYF	TGCGCCAGCAGCTTGATGGCGGGATCAGAGACCCAGTACTTC
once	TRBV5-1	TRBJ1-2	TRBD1	CASSWGDRDYGYTF	TGCGCCAGCAGCTGGGGGGACAGGGATTATGGCTACACCTTC
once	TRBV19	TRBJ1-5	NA	CASSIQGPKPQHF	TGTGCCAGTAGTATACAGGGGCCGAAGCCCCAGCATTTT
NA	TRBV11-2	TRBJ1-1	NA	CASSAPLKAFF	TGTGCCAGCAGCGCCCCGCTAAAGGCTTTCTTT
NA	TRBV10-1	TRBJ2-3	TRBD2	CASSPWGASGSTDTQYF	TGCGCCAGCAGTCCTTGGGGGGCTAGCGGGAGCACAGATACGCAGTATTTT
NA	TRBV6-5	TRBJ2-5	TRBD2	CASSGTSVRETQYF	TGTGCCAGCTCCGGGACTAGTGTCCGGGAGACCCAGTACTTC
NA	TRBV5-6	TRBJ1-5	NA	CASSSRDQRQPQHF	TGTGCCAGCAGCTCAAGAGACCAGCGTCAGCCCCAGCATTTT
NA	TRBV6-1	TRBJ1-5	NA	CASSERVFSNQPQHF	TGTGCCAGCAGTGAAAGAGTTTTCAGCAATCAGCCCCAGCATTTT